This record covers a single TCR beta chain. Deletions cut 4 bases from V and 8 bases from J, with 11 bases between. The CDR3 length is 12 residues. The sample comes from a study of control samples from healthy donors and cancer patients. Method: immunoSEQ multiplex PCR; TCRdb's copy keeps in-frame clones and lacks some. The sample contains about 170,000 clones, 91% of which appear only once. What was sequenced was blood. V and J are TRBV12-3 or TRBV12-4 and TRBJ1-2, with D unclear. The clonotype was recovered from a woman in her 40s in good health. The CDR3 reads CASSYTGGGYTF. The CDR3 region has the DNA TGTGCCAGCAGTTACACGGGTGGGGGCTACACCTTC.